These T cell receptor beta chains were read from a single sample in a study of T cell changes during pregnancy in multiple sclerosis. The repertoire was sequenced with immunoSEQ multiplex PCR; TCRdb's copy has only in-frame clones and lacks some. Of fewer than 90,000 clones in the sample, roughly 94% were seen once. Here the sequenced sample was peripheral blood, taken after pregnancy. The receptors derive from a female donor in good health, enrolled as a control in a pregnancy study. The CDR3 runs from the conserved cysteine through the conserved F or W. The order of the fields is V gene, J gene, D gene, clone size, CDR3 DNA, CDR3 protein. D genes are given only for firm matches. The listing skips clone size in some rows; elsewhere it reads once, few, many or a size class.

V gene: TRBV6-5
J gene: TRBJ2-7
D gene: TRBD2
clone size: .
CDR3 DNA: TGTGCCAGCAGAAGACTAGCGGAATCCTACGAGCAGTACTTC
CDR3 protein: CASRRLAESYEQYF

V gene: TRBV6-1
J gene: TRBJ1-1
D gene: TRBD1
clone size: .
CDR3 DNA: TGTGCCAGCAGCTTCCCGACAGGGGTTGGAGAAGCTTTCTTT
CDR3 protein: CASSFPTGVGEAFF

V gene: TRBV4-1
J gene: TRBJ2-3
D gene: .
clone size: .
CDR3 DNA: TGCGCCAGCAGCCAAACAGGGCCTGCGGGCACAGATACGCAGTATTTT
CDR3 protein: CASSQTGPAGTDTQYF

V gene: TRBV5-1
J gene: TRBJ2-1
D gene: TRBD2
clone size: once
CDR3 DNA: TGCGCCAGCAGCAGTCAGACTAGCGATCGCGAGCAGTTCTTC
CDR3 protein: CASSSQTSDREQFF

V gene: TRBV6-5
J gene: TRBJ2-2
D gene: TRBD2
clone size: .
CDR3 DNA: TGTGCCAGCAGTTCACGACTAGCGGCAAACACCGGGGAGCTGTTTTTT
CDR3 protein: CASSSRLAANTGELFF

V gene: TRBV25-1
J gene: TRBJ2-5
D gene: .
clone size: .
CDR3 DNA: TGTGCCAGCCGGGGGGCGGGGGAGACCCAGTACTTC
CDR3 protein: CASRGAGETQYF

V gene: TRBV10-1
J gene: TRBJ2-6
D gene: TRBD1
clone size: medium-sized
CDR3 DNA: TGCGCCAGCAGGCCCCTTAGGGGGACAGCCCTCTCTGGGGCCAACGTCCTGACTTTC
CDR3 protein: CASRPLRGTALSGANVLTF

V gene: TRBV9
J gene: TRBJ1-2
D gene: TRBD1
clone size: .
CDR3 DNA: TGTGCCAGCAACCCCGGGGACAGGGCTTATGGCTACACCTTC
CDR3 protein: CASNPGDRAYGYTF

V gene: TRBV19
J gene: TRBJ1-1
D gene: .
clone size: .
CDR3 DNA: TGTGCCAGTAGGGAGGATTTAGTCACTGAAGCTTTCTTT
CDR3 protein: CASREDLVTEAFF

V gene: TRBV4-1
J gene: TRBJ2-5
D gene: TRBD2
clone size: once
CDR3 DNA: TGCGCCAGCAGCCCTTTAGCGGGAGAGGATGGGGAGACCCAGTACTTC
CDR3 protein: CASSPLAGEDGETQYF

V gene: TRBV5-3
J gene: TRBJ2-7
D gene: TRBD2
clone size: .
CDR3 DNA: TGTGCCAGAAGCTCATTAGCGGGAGAAGGGGACGAGCAGTACTTC
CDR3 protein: CARSSLAGEGDEQYF

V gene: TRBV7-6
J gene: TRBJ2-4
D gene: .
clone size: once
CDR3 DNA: TGTGCCAGCAGCTCCACCAGGGGATCACAAAACATTCAGTACTTC
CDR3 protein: CASSSTRGSQNIQYF

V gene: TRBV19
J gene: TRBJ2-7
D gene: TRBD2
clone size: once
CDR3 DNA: TGTGCCAGTAGTCAATGGACTAGCAACGAGCAGTACTTC
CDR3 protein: CASSQWTSNEQYF

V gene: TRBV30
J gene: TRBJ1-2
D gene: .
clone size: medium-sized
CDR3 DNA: TGTGCCTGGAGTCGAGAGCACTATGGCTACACCTTC
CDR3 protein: CAWSREHYGYTF

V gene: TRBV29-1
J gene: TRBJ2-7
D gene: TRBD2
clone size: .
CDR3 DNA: TGCAGCGGGGGGACTAGCGGGAGCGAGCAGTACTTC
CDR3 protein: CSGGTSGSEQYF

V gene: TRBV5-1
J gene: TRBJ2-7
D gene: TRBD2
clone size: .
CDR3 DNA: TGCGCCAGCAGCTGGAAGGGACCGGTGGGCTCCCCGGGGGGGGACGAGCAGTACTTC
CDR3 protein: CASSWKGPVGSPGGDEQYF

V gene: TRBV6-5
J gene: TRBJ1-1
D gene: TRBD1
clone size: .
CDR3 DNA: TGTGCCAGTTTAACCTCCTGGACAGGCTTCACTGAAGCTTTCTTT
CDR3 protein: CASLTSWTGFTEAFF

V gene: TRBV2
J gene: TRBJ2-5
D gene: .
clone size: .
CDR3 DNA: TGTGCCAGCAGGGTAGGAGGACTGGCGGAGACCCAGTACTTC
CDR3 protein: CASRVGGLAETQYF

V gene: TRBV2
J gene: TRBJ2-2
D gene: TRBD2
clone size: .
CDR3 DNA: TGTGCCAGCAGTGGGACTAGCGGGGGACAAACCGGGGAGCTGTTTTTT
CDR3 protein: CASSGTSGGQTGELFF

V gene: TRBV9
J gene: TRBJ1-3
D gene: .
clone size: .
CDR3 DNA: TGTGCCAGCAGCGATCGCTCTGGAAACACCATATATTTT
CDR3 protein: CASSDRSGNTIYF

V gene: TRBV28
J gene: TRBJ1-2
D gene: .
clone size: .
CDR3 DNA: TGTGCCAGCAGCCAACTAACAGGGAACTATGGCTACACCTTC
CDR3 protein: CASSQLTGNYGYTF

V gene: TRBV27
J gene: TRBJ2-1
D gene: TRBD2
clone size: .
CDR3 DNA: TGTGCCAGCAGCTCAGGACTAGCGGTCTTCAATGAGCAGTTCTTC
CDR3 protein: CASSSGLAVFNEQFF

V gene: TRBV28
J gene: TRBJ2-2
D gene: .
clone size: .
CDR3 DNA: TGTGCCAGCAGTTTTCTGCGGTTAACCGGTTATACCGGGGAGCTGTTTTTT
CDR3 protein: CASSFLRLTGYTGELFF

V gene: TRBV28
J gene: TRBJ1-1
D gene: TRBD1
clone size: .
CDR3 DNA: TGTGCCAGCATTACGGGACAGGGGTTGCCTGAAGCTTTCTTT
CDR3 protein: CASITGQGLPEAFF

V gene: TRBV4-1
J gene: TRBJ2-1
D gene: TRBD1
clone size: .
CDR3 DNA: TGCGCCAGCAGCCAGAAACTACCGGGACAGGGCGGCAATGAGCAGTTCTTC
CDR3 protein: CASSQKLPGQGGNEQFF

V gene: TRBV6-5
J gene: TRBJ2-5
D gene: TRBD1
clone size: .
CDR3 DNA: TGTGCCAGCGCCACAGGGGGCGGACAAGAGACCCAGTACTTC
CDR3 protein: CASATGGGQETQYF

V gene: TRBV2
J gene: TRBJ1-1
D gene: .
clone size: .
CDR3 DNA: TGTGCCAGCAGTGGAGACAGGATTGAAGCTTTCTTT
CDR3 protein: CASSGDRIEAFF

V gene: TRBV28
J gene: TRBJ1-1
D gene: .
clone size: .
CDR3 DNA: TGTGCCAGCAGTCCCTATCTCACAGGGATAGGAGCTTTCTTT
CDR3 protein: CASSPYLTGIGAFF

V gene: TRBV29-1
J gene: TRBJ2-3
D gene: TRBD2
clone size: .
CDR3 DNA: TGCAGCGTTGAAGATAGTGACGGGGGGACAGATACGCAGTATTTT
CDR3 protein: CSVEDSDGGTDTQYF

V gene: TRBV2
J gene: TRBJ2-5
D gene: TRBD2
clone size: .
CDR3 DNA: TGTGCCAGCAGTGGGTCTCTAGCGGGAGCAGAGACCCAGTACTTC
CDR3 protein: CASSGSLAGAETQYF

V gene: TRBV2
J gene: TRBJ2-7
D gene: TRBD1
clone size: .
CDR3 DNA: TGTGCCAGCAGTGAAGCGCTAGGGCCAAGGGGGCCTCTCTACGAGCAGTACTTC
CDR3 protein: CASSEALGPRGPLYEQYF

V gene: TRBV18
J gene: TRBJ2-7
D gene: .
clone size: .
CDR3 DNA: TGTGCCAGCTCAAGTGCGGCCGAGCAGTACTTC
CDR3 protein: CASSSAAEQYF

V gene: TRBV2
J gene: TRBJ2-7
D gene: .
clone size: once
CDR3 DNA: TGTGCCAGCAGTGAAACCTGGCTTCGTCAGGGGGAGCAGTACTTC
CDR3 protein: CASSETWLRQGEQYF

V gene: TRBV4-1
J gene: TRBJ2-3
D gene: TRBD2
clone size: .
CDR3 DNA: TGCGCCAGCAGCCAAGATAGGAGCGGGAGGACCCTCACAGATACGCAGTATTTT
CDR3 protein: CASSQDRSGRTLTDTQYF

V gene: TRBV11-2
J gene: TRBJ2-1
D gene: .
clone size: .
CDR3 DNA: TGTGCCAGCAGCTTAGATATTAGCGTCTACAATGAGCAGTTCTTC
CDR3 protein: CASSLDISVYNEQFF

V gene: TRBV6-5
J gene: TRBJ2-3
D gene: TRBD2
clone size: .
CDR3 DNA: TGTGCCAGCAGCCCGACTAGCCTAGTACATACGCAGTATTTT
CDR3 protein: CASSPTSLVHTQYF

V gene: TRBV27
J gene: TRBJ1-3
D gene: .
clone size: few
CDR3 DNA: TGTGCCAGCAGTTTATCCCCCTTGGGAAACACCATATATTTT
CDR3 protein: CASSLSPLGNTIYF

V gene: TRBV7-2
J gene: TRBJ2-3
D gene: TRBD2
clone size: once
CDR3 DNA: TGTGCCAGCAGCAAACTAGCGGGAGGAAGGGGAGATACGCAGTATTTT
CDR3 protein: CASSKLAGGRGDTQYF

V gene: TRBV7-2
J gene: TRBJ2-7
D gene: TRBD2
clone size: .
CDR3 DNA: TGTGCCAGCAGGACTAGCGGTACCTACGAGCAGTACTTC
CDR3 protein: CASRTSGTYEQYF

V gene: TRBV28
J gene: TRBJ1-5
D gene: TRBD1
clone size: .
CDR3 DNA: TGTGCCAGCAGTTTAGCAGGGGGCGGCAATCAGCCCCAGCATTTT
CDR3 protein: CASSLAGGGNQPQHF

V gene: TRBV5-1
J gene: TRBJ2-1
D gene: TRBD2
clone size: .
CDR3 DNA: TGCGCCAGCAGCTTGGTCGCTAGCGGCTACAATGAGCAGTTCTTC
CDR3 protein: CASSLVASGYNEQFF

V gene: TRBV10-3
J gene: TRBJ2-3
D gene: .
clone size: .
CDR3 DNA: TGTGCCATCAGTGAGGGTTCGAGCGGAACAGATACGCAGTATTTT
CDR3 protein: CAISEGSSGTDTQYF

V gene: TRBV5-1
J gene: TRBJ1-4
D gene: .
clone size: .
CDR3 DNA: TGCGCCAGCAGCCTGGACTTTCTTGGTGAAAAACTGTTTTTT
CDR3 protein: CASSLDFLGEKLFF

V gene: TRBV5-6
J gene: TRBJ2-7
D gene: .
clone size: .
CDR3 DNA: TGTGCCGGGAGCGCTCTCGGAACAGAGCAGTACTTC
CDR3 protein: CAGSALGTEQYF

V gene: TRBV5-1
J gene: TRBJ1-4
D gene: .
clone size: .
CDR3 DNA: TGCGCCAGCAGCTCCCTGACAGCAACTAATGAAAAACTGTTTTTT
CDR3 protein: CASSSLTATNEKLFF

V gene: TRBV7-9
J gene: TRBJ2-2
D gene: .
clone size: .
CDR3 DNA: TGTGCCAGCAGCCAACAGACCGGGGAGCTGTTTTTT
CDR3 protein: CASSQQTGELFF

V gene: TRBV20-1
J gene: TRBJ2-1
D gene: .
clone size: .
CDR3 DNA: TGCAGTGCCCTGGCGGAGACTGAGCAGTTCTTC
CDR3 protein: CSALAETEQFF

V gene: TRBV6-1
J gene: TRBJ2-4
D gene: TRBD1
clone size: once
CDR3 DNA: TGTGCCAGCAGCCATGGGACAGGGGGTCCGGACATTCAGTACTTC
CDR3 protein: CASSHGTGGPDIQYF

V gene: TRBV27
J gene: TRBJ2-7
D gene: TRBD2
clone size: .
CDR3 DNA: TGTGCCAGCAGAGCGACTAGCGGGACCCTCTACGAGCAGTACTTC
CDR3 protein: CASRATSGTLYEQYF

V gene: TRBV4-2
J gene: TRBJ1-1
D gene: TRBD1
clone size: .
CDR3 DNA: TGTGCCAGCAGCCAAGCCGGGACAGGGAACACTGAAGCTTTCTTT
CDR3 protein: CASSQAGTGNTEAFF

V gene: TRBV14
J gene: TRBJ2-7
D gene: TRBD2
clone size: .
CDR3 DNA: TGTGCCAGCAGCCCCCCGGGACTAGCGGGAAGCGAGCAGTACTTC
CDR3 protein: CASSPPGLAGSEQYF

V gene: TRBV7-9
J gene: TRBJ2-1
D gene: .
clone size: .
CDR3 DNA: TGTGCCAGCAGCTTAACCCGGAATGAGCAGTTCTTC
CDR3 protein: CASSLTRNEQFF

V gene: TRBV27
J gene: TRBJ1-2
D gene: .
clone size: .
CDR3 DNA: TGTGCCAGCAGTGAAGGGGGTCTATATGGCTACACCTTC
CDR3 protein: CASSEGGLYGYTF

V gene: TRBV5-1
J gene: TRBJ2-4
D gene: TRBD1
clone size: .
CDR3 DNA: TGCGCCAGCAGTCGATCGACAGGGGGGTTGGAAAACATTCAGTACTTC
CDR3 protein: CASSRSTGGLENIQYF

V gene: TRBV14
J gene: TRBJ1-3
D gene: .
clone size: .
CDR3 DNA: TGTGCCAGCAGCCAGTTCGCTGGCTTTCCCTCTGGAAACACCATATATTTT
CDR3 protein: CASSQFAGFPSGNTIYF

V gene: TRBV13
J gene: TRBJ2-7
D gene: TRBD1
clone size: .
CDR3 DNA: TGTGCCAGCAGCTTAAACCGCCGGGACAGTCCCTACGAGCAGTACTTC
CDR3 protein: CASSLNRRDSPYEQYF

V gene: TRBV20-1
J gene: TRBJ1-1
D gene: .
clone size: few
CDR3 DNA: TGCAGCCTTTTACAGGGAGAAGCTTTCTTT
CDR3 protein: CSLLQGEAFF

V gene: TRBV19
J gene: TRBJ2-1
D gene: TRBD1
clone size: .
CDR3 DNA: TGTGCCAGTAGTTCTCCGGGACAGGGTTACAATGAGCAGTTCTTC
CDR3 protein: CASSSPGQGYNEQFF

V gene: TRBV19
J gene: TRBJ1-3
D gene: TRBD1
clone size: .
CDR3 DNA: TGTGCCAGTAGTGAACAGGGGGCGAGCTCTGGAAACACCATATATTTT
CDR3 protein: CASSEQGASSGNTIYF

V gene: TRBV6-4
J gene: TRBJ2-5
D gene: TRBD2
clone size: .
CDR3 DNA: TGTGCCAGCGGGGAAACTAGCGGGAGTGAGACCCAGTACTTC
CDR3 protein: CASGETSGSETQYF